This entry concerns a single T cell receptor (beta chain). The data belong to a study of shared clonotypes between healthy human individuals. The table came from immunoSEQ multiplex PCR; TCRdb's copy has only in-frame clones and leaves some out. Among roughly 2.2 million clones, approximately 90% were seen once, and the ten largest hold 0.37%. Material for sequencing was naive CD4+ T cells from PBMCs. Noted subset: CD45RA+ positively selected. The TCR originated in a man aged 18 to 35 in good health. Some clones in this sample may be carry-over from other donors' samples.

The CDR3, as DNA: TGTGCCAGCTCACTGGGGACAGGGGGCCAAACTGAAGCTTTCTTT. Residues: CASSLGTGGQTEAFF. The chain has TRBV18 and TRBJ1-1; 12 positions match TRBD1. Germline trimming cut 4 bases from V and 5 bases from J; bases unmatched to any gene: 5. Germline V CDR1 and CDR2: KGHSH, LQKENI. This CDR3 has 15 amino acids.